This entry lists 18 T cell receptor beta chains sequenced from one sample in a study of beta chain features in type 1 diabetes. The entirety of the isolated RNA underwent reverse transcription, so expressed TCRB transcripts were sequenced. Repertoires were generated with immunoSEQ multiplex PCR, while TCRdb's copy carries only in-frame clones and drops some. This sample carries 150,000 to 200,000 clones, 6.5% to 10% of them seen once, and the ten largest clones take around 0.5%. No antigen has been identified for these receptors. Study-level points and caveats: TCRB CDR3s were moderately but significantly shorter in Type 1 diabetes patients in all four CD4+ subsets.

The source material was central memory CD4+ T cells from blood. The receptors come from a woman younger than 35 with type 1 diabetes.

This clone was picked up a small number of times. The V gene is TRBV7-2, the J gene TRBJ1-6, with TRBD1 matching over 8 bases. Trimming removed 8 bases from V and 6 bases from J; junction bases left unmatched: 6. Per germline, CDR1 SGHTA and CDR2 FQGNSA. CDR3 length: 14 residues. CDR3 in amino acids: CASGRTGLNSPLHF. In DNA form, the CDR3 reads TGTGCCAGCGGACGGACAGGGCTTAATTCACCCCTCCACTTT.

The chain carries TRBV5-4 and TRBJ2-5; D perhaps matches TRBD1 (5 bases). The CDR3 loop spans 13 amino acids. The V end was cut by 1 base, the J end by 7 bases, with 11 bases between. Looked up from germline, CDR1 is SGHNT and CDR2 is YYREEE (reference sequence). The CDR3 protein is CASSLTERGTQYF. The CDR3 coding sequence is TGTGCCAGCAGCTTGACAGAAAGGGGGACCCAGTACTTC.

This clone was observed a handful of times. CDR3 region: CSARKGEAFF. The CDR3 DNA is TGCAGTGCTAGAAAGGGGGAAGCTTTCTTT. This chain joins TRBV20-1 and TRBJ1-1; D possibly corresponds to TRBD1 (5 bases). CDR1 and CDR2 from the germline V gene are DFQATT and SNEGSKA (reference sequence). Trimming took off 2 bases at V and 8 bases at J, with 6 bases between the two ends. The CDR3 extends over 10 amino acids.

This chain joins TRBV28 and TRBJ2-1; 8 nucleotides line up with TRBD1. V dropped 4 bases and J dropped 6; count of bases not matched to a gene: 8. Germline V gives CDR1 MDHEN, CDR2 SYDVKM. The CDR3 length is 15 residues. The DNA for the CDR3 is TGTGCCAGCAGTTGGACAGGGAAGATGGTCAATGAGCAGTTCTTC. It yields the protein CASSWTGKMVNEQFF.

This clone was seen a handful of times. V and J are TRBV5-4 and TRBJ2-5, with 9 nucleotides matching TRBD2. The CDR3 consists of 15 residues. CDR1 and CDR2 from the germline V gene are SGHNT and YYREEE (reference sequence). Unmatched junction bases numbered 9, after V lost 4 bases and J lost 5 bases. The CDR3 region has the DNA TGTGCCAGCAGCCTACTCGCGGGGGGGATGGAGACCCAGTACTTC. Its protein product is CASSLLAGGMETQYF. Full variable domain (remainder filled in from reference TRBV5-4 and TRBJ2-5): ETGVTQSPTHLIKTRGQQVTLRCSSQSGHNTVSWYQQALGQGPQFIFQYYREEENGRGNFPPRFSGLQFPNYSSELNVNALELDDSALYLCASSLLAGGMETQYFGPGTRLLVL.

This clone was found a few times. The chain recombines TRBV7-2 with TRBJ2-1; 12 nucleotides agree with TRBD2. This CDR3 comprises 15 residues. Per the germline V gene, CDR1 is SGHTA and CDR2 is FQGNSA. With V trimmed by 5 bases and J by 7 bases, 6 bases remained unmatched. The CDR3 nucleotides read TGTGCCAGCAGCGTGACTAGCGGGAGCAGTAATGAGCAGTTCTTC. Residues: CASSVTSGSSNEQFF.

This clone was seen repeatedly, ten times or more. V is TRBV4-3 and J is TRBJ2-1, with D uncertain. Trimming removed 0 bases from V and 7 bases from J, with 10 bases in between. Per germline, CDR1 LGHNA and CDR2 YSLEER. There are 14 residues in the CDR3. The CDR3 DNA reads as TGCGCCAGCAGCCAAGATCCAGCGTCGAATGAGCAGTTCTTC. Its translation is CASSQDPASNEQFF.

In this sample, this clone turned up a few times. V usage is TRBV6-5 and J usage is TRBJ2-1; TRBD2 might be the D (6 bases). Germline CDR1 and CDR2: MNHEY and SVGAGI. The germline V and J ends were trimmed by 5 bases and 8 bases, with 13 bases remaining between them. This CDR3 is 13 amino acids long. CDR3 sequence reads: CASSESGSYEQFF. Written as DNA, the CDR3 is TGTGCCAGCAGTGAATCCGGGAGCTATGAGCAGTTCTTC.

This clone appeared a single time. V gene TRBV7-3 combines with J gene TRBJ2-2; a possible D gene is TRBD2 (5 bases). The CDR3 runs to 12 residues. Per the germline V gene, CDR1 is SGHTA and CDR2 is FQGTGA. V was shortened by 5 bases and J by 11 bases, with 12 bases between the two germline ends. The CDR3 protein is CASSQVSGELFF. The CDR3 bases are TGTGCCAGCAGCCAAGTCTCGGGAGAGCTGTTTTTT.

In this sample, this clone turned up a few times. The V call is TRBV25-1, the J call TRBJ2-5, with a possible D match to TRBD1 (5 bases). The CDR3 has 13 residues. The V end was cut by 5 bases, the J end by 0 bases, with 7 bases between. Germline CDR1 and CDR2: MGHDK and SYGVNS. CDR3 loop: CASSQGDQETQYF. The CDR3, as DNA: TGTGCCAGCAGTCAGGGCGACCAAGAGACCCAGTACTTC.

The chain links TRBV7-2 to TRBJ2-7, with 7 positions matching TRBD2. Per the germline V gene, CDR1 is SGHTA and CDR2 is FQGNSA. V was pared by 2 bases and J by 4 bases, with 5 bases of the junction left unmatched. The CDR3 covers 14 residues. CDR3 sequence (DNA): TGTGCCAGCAGCTTATTAGCGGGTGCTTACGAGCAGTACTTC. As protein: CASSLLAGAYEQYF.

A remark on this clone: A junction end diverges from the germline sequence, so it may reflect a read error. This rearrangement joins TRBV7-7 to TRBJ2-5; a possible D gene is TRBD2 (5 bases). Germline CDR1 reads SSHAT; CDR2 reads FNYEAQ (reference sequence). The CDR3 spans 14 residues. The CDR3 spells CASSRRGTQETQYF. The CDR3 DNA reads as TGTGCTAGCAGCCGTCGGGGAACACAAGAGACCCAGTACTTC. The variable domain in full, with the rest retrieved from reference TRBV7-7 and TRBJ2-5, is GAGVSQSPRYKVTKRGQDVTLRCDPISSHATLYWYQQALGQGPEFLTYFNYEAQPDKSGLPSDRFSAERPEGSISTLTIQRTEQRDSAMYRCASSRRGTQETQYFGPGTRLLVL.

The chain employs TRBV5-1 and TRBJ1-2; tentative D call: TRBD1 (6 bases). Germline V lookup: CDR1 SGHRS, CDR2 YFSETQ. V was trimmed by 4 bases and J by 9 bases, leaving 16 bases between them. This CDR3 spans 13 amino acids. CDR3 coding DNA: TGCGCCAGCAGCCTGGAGCAGGGGAAGCGCTACACCTTC. Protein sequence: CASSLEQGKRYTF.

The rearrangement uses TRBV5-1 and TRBJ2-2; the match to TRBD2 covers 7 bases. V lost 4 bases to trimming and J lost 5 bases; unmatched junction nucleotides: 5. The CDR3 is 14 amino acids. Germline CDR1 and CDR2: SGHRS and YFSETQ. CDR3 residues: CASSTMGGTGELFF. The CDR3 region has the DNA TGCGCCAGCAGCACCATGGGAGGGACCGGGGAGCTGTTTTTT.

The genes are TRBV28 and TRBJ2-5; D gene uncertain. Germline CDR1 is MDHEN and CDR2 is SYDVKM. Trimming took 5 bases from V and 5 from J, leaving 9 bases between them. This CDR3 contains 12 residues. The CDR3 DNA reads TGTGCCAGCAGTCCCCCCGGGGAGACCCAGTACTTC. It specifies CASSPPGETQYF.

There are a few counts of this clone. This chain uses TRBV4-3 with TRBJ2-4; D call uncertain. This CDR3 comprises 13 residues. Germline lookup yields CDR1 LGHNA and CDR2 YSLEER. With 3 bases removed from V and 9 bases from J, the gap between germline ends came to 12 bases. CDR3 nucleotide sequence: TGCGCCAGCAGCCAGGCGAATTCGGGCATTCAGTACTTC. The encoded protein is CASSQANSGIQYF.

Ten or more counts support this clone. CDR3 residues: CAINLAGGTDTQYF. The DNA of the CDR3 is TGTGCCATCAATCTAGCGGGGGGCACAGATACGCAGTATTTT. The chain is built from TRBV10-3 and TRBJ2-3; 10 nucleotides agree with TRBD2. The CDR3 is made up of 14 amino acids. The germline gives CDR1 ENHRY, CDR2 SYGVKD. After removal of 7 bases from V and 1 base from J, the junction contained 2 bases not matched to a gene.

This clone was found many times. The chain joins TRBV7-9 to TRBJ2-7; D is uncertain. Per germline, CDR1 SEHNR and CDR2 FQNEAQ (reference sequence). The CDR3 is 13 residues long. V was shortened by 5 bases and J by 2 bases, with 10 bases between the two germline ends. Written as DNA, the CDR3 is TGTGCCAGCAGCCAAGATTCTACCTACGAGCAGTACTTC. This sequence encodes CASSQDSTYEQYF.